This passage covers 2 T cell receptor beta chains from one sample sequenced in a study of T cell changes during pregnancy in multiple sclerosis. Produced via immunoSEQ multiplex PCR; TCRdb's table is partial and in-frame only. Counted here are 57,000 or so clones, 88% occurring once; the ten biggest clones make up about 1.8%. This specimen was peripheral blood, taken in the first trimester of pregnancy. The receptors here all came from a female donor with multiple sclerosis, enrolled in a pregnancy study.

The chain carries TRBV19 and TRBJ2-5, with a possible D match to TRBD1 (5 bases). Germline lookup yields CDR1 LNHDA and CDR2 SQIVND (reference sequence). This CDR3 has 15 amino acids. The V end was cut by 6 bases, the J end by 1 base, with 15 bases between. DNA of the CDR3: TGTGCCAGTAGCATCGGTAGGGGCCTCCAAGAGACCCAGTACTTC. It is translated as CASSIGRGLQETQYF.

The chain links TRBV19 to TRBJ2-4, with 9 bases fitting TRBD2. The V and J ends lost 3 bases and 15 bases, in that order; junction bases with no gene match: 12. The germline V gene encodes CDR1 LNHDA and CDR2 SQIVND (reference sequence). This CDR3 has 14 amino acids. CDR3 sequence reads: CASSIGRREGLRYF. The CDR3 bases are TGTGCCAGTAGTATCGGCCGGCGGGAGGGCCTGAGGTACTTC.